The 23 T cell receptor beta chains below all came from one sample that was sequenced in a study of T-cell memory formation after mild COVID-19 (dated by TCRdb to the early 2020s). Library preparation was by 5' RACE. The sequencer was an Illumina NovaSeq 6000. TCRdb cleaned the public reads at Q25 with fastp, built clones with MiXCR and kept in-frame beta chains. Every entry covers one CDR3 protein and lists the most common genes and DNA from its rows. The sample table holds some 280,000 distinct CDR3 sequences, of which 16% were seen once. Around 23% of the sample is taken by the ten largest. The sample consisted of PBMCs or a T cell subset sorted from them (not recorded which). The source of these receptors is a man aged 18 to 30 who had mild COVID-19 (a few samples of this study predate the infection). The sample titles of this study are shuffled in the database, so cell type and time point are left out; the donor was told from shared clones.

This clonotype has a handful of counts. The CDR3 protein is CASRGEGTNTGELFF. CDR3 nucleotide sequence: TGTGCCAGCAGGGGCGAGGGGACTAACACCGGGGAGCTGTTTTTT. J is TRBJ2-2 and V is TRBV28, with TRBD2 as a possible D gene (6 bases). The CDR3 length is 15 residues. Germline V gene lookup returns CDR1 MDHEN and CDR2 SYDVKM. V was trimmed by 6 bases and J by 2 bases, leaving 13 bases between them.

The J gene is TRBJ1-3, the V gene TRBV5-1; maybe TRBD1 (5 bases). This CDR3 is 15 amino acids long. Germline V gives CDR1 SGHRS, CDR2 YFSETQ. V was clipped by 5 bases and J by 2 bases, with 14 bases between them. CDR3 amino acids: CASRYIGGPGNTIYF. DNA of the CDR3: TGCGCCAGCAGATATATTGGGGGACCTGGAAACACCATATATTTT. Supplemented by reference TRBV5-1 and TRBJ1-3, the full variable domain reads KAGVTQTPRYLIKTRGQQVTLSCSPISGHRSVSWYQQTPGQGLQFLFEYFSETQRNKGNFPGRFSGRQFSNSRSEMNVSTLELGDSALYLCASRYIGGPGNTIYFGEGSWLTVV.

The chain employs TRBV15 and TRBJ2-1, with 8 bases identical to TRBD1. This CDR3 is built from 15 residues. Unmatched junction bases numbered 7, after V lost 0 bases and J lost 9 bases. Germline assignment: CDR1 LNHNV and CDR2 YYDKDF (reference sequence). CDR3 bases: TGTGCCACCAGCAGAGATGTGGCAGGGGGCGGTGAGCAGTTCTTC. It is translated as CATSRDVAGGGEQFF.

V is TRBV6-5 and J is TRBJ2-3; possibly TRBD2 for D (5 bases). Trimming took 6 bases from V and 2 from J, leaving 12 bases between them. Germline values: CDR1 MNHEY, CDR2 SVGAGI. CDR3 size: 14 residues. CDR3 DNA sequence: TGTGCCAGCAGGAGGTTCGGGAACACAGATACGCAGTATTTT. It yields the protein CASRRFGNTDTQYF.

This clonotype was observed a few times. V and J are TRBV14 and TRBJ1-2; 7 bases fit TRBD1. V gave up 4 bases and J gave up 3 bases; unmatched junction bases: 8. CDR3 length equals 15 residues. In germline, CDR1 is SGHDN, CDR2 FVKESK. DNA of the CDR3: TGTGCCAGCAGCCCGAACAGGGGACGTTACTATGGCTACACCTTC. Protein product: CASSPNRGRYYGYTF.

The CDR3 nucleotides read TGCGCCAGCAGTTCAGGGGCCGATCAGCCCCAGCATTTT. Translation gives CASSSGADQPQHF. V usage is TRBV5-1 and J usage is TRBJ1-5; weak D call: TRBD1 (6 bases). The length of the CDR3 is 13 residues. Per germline, CDR1 SGHRS and CDR2 YFSETQ. The V end was cut by 5 bases, the J end by 5 bases, with 11 bases between.

Only a few counts were recorded for this clonotype. The CDR3 DNA reads TGTGCCACCAGCCCGCGGACAACAGATACGCAGTATTTT. Encoded protein: CATSPRTTDTQYF. This chain joins TRBV15 and TRBJ2-3; D perhaps matches TRBD1 (5 bases). Germline V gene sequence: CDR1 LNHNV, CDR2 YYDKDF (reference sequence). Between the trimmed V and J ends, which lost 5 bases and 3 bases, there was a span of 9 bases. This CDR3 contains 13 residues.

The chain joins TRBV2 to TRBJ1-1; no clear D gene. The CDR3 length is 13 residues. The germline CDR1 and CDR2 sequences are SNHLY and FYNNEI. CDR3 DNA sequence: TGTGTCTCCATCAGGACCCAGAACACTGAAGCTTTCTTT. Its translation is CVSIRTQNTEAFF.

The chain joins TRBV5-1 to TRBJ1-2, with D perhaps TRBD1 (5 bases). This CDR3 spans 13 amino acids. V was clipped by 0 bases and J by 8 bases, with 11 bases between them. Germline values: CDR1 SGHRS, CDR2 YFSETQ. As DNA, the CDR3 is TGCGCCAGCAGCTTGGCCGCTACAGGAGGCTACACCTTC. Encoded protein: CASSLAATGGYTF.

The CDR3 DNA reads as TGTGCCACCAGCAGAGGGGACCGGGATGGCTACACCTTC. It encodes CATSRGDRDGYTF. The chain recombines TRBV15 with TRBJ1-2; D possibly corresponds to TRBD1 (5 bases). The germline gives CDR1 LNHNV, CDR2 YYDKDF (reference sequence). V shed 1 base and J shed 6 bases, with 9 bases lying between them. CDR3 length: 13 residues.

CDR3 in amino acids: CASSQVPGTTGYTF. CDR3 in DNA: TGTGCCAGCAGCCAAGTCCCCGGGACAACAGGCTACACCTTC. The chain uses TRBV4-2 and TRBJ1-2; D possibly corresponds to TRBD1 (6 bases). CDR1 and CDR2 (germline): LGHNA, YNFKEQ. The CDR3 totals 14 residues. With 1 base removed from V and 8 bases from J, the gap between germline ends came to 14 bases.

The genes are TRBV7-3 and TRBJ2-3; 8 bases are shared with TRBD2. The CDR3 has 16 amino acids. V trimming: 5 bases; J trimming: 4 bases; junction bases outside the gene matches: 11. Germline CDR1 SGHTA, CDR2 FQGTGA. The CDR3 reads CASSPGWRGAPDTQYF. Written as DNA, the CDR3 is TGTGCCAGCAGCCCCGGGTGGCGGGGGGCCCCAGATACGCAGTATTTT.

This clonotype was seen more than once but under ten times. The gene calls are TRBV12-3 or TRBV12-4 and TRBJ2-2; D not certain. V dropped 5 bases and J dropped 5 bases, with 6 bases sitting between them. The length of the CDR3 is 12 residues. Written as DNA, the CDR3 is TGTGCCAGCAGTATTGGTACCGGGGAGCTGTTTTTT. It encodes CASSIGTGELFF.

Only a few counts were recorded for this clonotype. The V and J genes are TRBV7-2 and TRBJ1-2; D may be TRBD1 (6 bases). Germline V gene lookup returns CDR1 SGHTA and CDR2 FQGNSA. The CDR3 totals 15 residues. Trimming pared 3 bases from V and 4 bases from J, leaving 15 bases between. CDR3 residues: CASSLGGTSFYGYTF. The CDR3 bases are TGTGCCAGCAGCTTGGGGGGGACATCTTTCTATGGCTACACCTTC.

J is TRBJ2-5 and V is TRBV20-1; 10 nucleotides match TRBD2. Trimming at V came to 0 bases and at J to 0 bases, leaving 1 base not matched to a gene. Germline V gene lookup returns CDR1 DFQATT and CDR2 SNEGSKA (reference sequence). The CDR3 extends over 15 amino acids. The CDR3 region is CSARDTSGDQETQYF. CDR3 DNA: TGCAGTGCTAGAGATACTAGCGGGGACCAAGAGACCCAGTACTTC.

This clonotype was detected a few times. The chain is built from TRBV10-3 and TRBJ2-1, with no clear D. Germline V CDR1 and CDR2: ENHRY, SYGVKD. The length of the CDR3 is 16 residues. The V gene lost 3 bases and the J gene lost 0 bases, with 12 bases spanning the gap. This CDR3 reads CAISDRTVSSYNEQFF. CDR3 DNA: TGTGCCATCAGTGATAGGACGGTAAGCTCCTACAATGAGCAGTTCTTC.

V and J are TRBV19 and TRBJ2-3, with D unresolved. CDR1 and CDR2 from the germline V gene are LNHDA and SQIVND (reference sequence). There are 14 residues in the CDR3. V was clipped by 3 bases and J by 1 base, with 8 bases between them. The CDR3 region is CASSIHSGTDTQYF. The CDR3 nucleotides are TGTGCCAGTAGTATCCATTCGGGCACAGATACGCAGTATTTT.

The rearrangement joins TRBV3-1 to TRBJ1-1; D remains unclear. From germline, CDR1 is LGHDT and CDR2 YNNKEL (reference sequence). This CDR3 has 12 amino acids. Trimming pared 0 bases from V and 6 bases from J, leaving 5 bases between. CDR3 residues: CASSQDDPEAFF. Here the CDR3 DNA reads TGTGCCAGCAGCCAAGATGACCCTGAAGCTTTCTTT.

The chain joins TRBV20-1 to TRBJ2-1; 7 positions agree with TRBD1. Germline V gene data show CDR1 as DFQATT and CDR2 as SNEGSKA (reference sequence). V lost 1 base and J lost 8; bases outside the gene matches: 5. The CDR3 contains 13 residues. CDR3 region: CSARGDREHEQFF. The CDR3 nucleotides read TGCAGTGCTAGAGGTGACAGGGAACATGAGCAGTTCTTC.

This clonotype occurred a few times. The chain couples TRBV6-5 to TRBJ2-1, with D possibly TRBD1 on 5 matching bases. The CDR3 spans 14 residues. The ends were cut back, 7 bases at V and 3 bases at J, with 13 bases in the middle. Looked up from germline, CDR1 is MNHEY and CDR2 is SVGAGI. The CDR3 is CASKMGQGYNEQFF. The CDR3 DNA is TGTGCCAGCAAAATGGGCCAGGGCTACAATGAGCAGTTCTTC.

The rearrangement links TRBV7-9 to TRBJ2-7, with 7 bases fitting TRBD1. Per germline, CDR1 SEHNR and CDR2 FQNEAQ (reference sequence). There are 14 residues in the CDR3. V lost 3 bases, J lost 2 bases, and 4 bases stayed unmatched. The CDR3 region is CASSFSGTAYEQYV. For the CDR3, the DNA is TGTGCCAGCAGCTTCTCCGGGACAGCCTACGAGCAGTACGTC.

The chain couples TRBV2 to TRBJ1-2; no firm D call. Germline CDR1 SNHLY, CDR2 FYNNEI. V was cut by 6 bases and J by 5 bases, with 16 bases left in between. There are 14 residues in the CDR3. CDR3 in DNA: TGTGCCAGCAGCCAACCCGACCTAAGGTATGGCTACACCTTC. Translating it yields CASSQPDLRYGYTF.

There are a few counts of this clonotype. CDR3 DNA sequence: TGTGCCAGCAGACCTCCCCCGTATCGCACTAGCGGGGTTTACAATGAGCAGTTCTTC. Translated: CASRPPPYRTSGVYNEQFF. The V and J genes are TRBV6-2 or TRBV6-3 and TRBJ2-1; 10 bases fit TRBD2. Per germline, CDR1 MNHEY and CDR2 SVGEGT. V was pared by 6 bases and J by 4 bases, with 18 bases of the junction left unmatched. This CDR3 contains 19 residues.